Listed below are T cell receptor beta chains from one sample, sequenced in a study of CD8 T cells in ankylosing spondylitis. One entry per CDR3 protein, called by TCRdb with MiXCR from the 5' RACE reads. The sample yields about 800,000 distinct CDR3 sequences, approximately 12% seen once. Sequenced input: blood, either unsorted or a sorted T cell fraction (not recorded which). These receptors all come from a male donor with ankylosing spondylitis. The CDR3 runs from the conserved cysteine through the conserved F or W. The order of the fields is D gene, V gene, J gene, clone size, CDR3 protein, CDR3 DNA. D genes are given only for firm matches. Clone size is not always given. Where it is, it says once, few, many or a class for expanded clones.

.	TRBV6-2/TRBV6-3	TRBJ1-2	.	CASSVGVFDGYTF	TGTGCCAGCAGCGTCGGGGTTTTCGATGGCTACACCTTC
.	TRBV5-1	TRBJ1-2	many	CASSLASGDGYTF	TGCGCCAGCAGCTTGGCCTCGGGGGATGGCTACACCTTC
.	TRBV5-1	TRBJ2-3	many	CASSLGTLTDTQYF	TGCGCCAGCAGTCTCGGGACCCTCACAGATACGCAGTATTTT
.	TRBV6-5	TRBJ1-1	few	CASSYSGGRAYTEAFF	TGTGCCAGCAGTTACTCTGGAGGGCGAGCATATACTGAAGCTTTCTTT
.	TRBV9	TRBJ2-2	.	CASSVRRLNTGELFF	TGTGCCAGCAGCGTTCGACGGCTGAACACCGGGGAGCTGTTTTTT
.	TRBV28	TRBJ1-2	.	CASSAAGTGLGYTF	TGTGCCAGCAGTGCCGCCGGGACGGGTCTTGGCTACACCTTC
TRBD2	TRBV7-9	TRBJ2-5	.	CASSPLAGFGTWTQYF	TGTGCCAGCAGCCCCTTAGCGGGATTCGGGACGTGGACCCAGTACTTC
.	TRBV11-2	TRBJ1-4	many	CASSLSRGVKLFF	TGTGCCAGCAGCTTATCCCGAGGGGTAAAACTGTTTTTT
.	TRBV6-2/TRBV6-3	TRBJ2-7	.	CASSYGTSVVYEQYF	TGTGCCAGCAGTTACGGGACTTCAGTCGTTTACGAGCAGTACTTC
.	TRBV10-3	TRBJ1-2	.	CAISSGVPGYGYTF	TGTGCCATCAGTTCCGGGGTGCCCGGCTATGGCTACACCTTC
.	TRBV5-1	TRBJ2-2	few	CASLSGPGGELFF	TGCGCCAGCCTCAGCGGGCCTGGCGGGGAGCTGTTTTTT
TRBD1	TRBV14	TRBJ2-1	.	CASSQAQGTGVSNEQFF	TGTGCCAGCAGCCAAGCCCAAGGGACAGGGGTGAGCAATGAGCAGTTCTTC
.	TRBV10-3	TRBJ1-6	many	CAISDPGSSPLHF	TGTGCCATCAGTGATCCAGGGAGTTCACCCCTCCACTTT
.	TRBV6-5	TRBJ2-7	few	CASSYSVISDNEQYF	TGTGCCAGCAGTTACTCAGTCATAAGCGACAACGAGCAGTACTTC
TRBD1	TRBV29-1	TRBJ1-1	.	CSGTGTGGTEAFF	TGCAGCGGGACCGGGACAGGGGGCACTGAAGCTTTCTTT
TRBD2	TRBV7-2	TRBJ2-7	.	CASSPDKRGPFYEQYF	TGTGCCAGCAGCCCAGATAAGCGGGGGCCCTTTTACGAGCAGTACTTC
TRBD2	TRBV20-1	TRBJ2-1	few	CSARLAGGPVHNEQFF	TGCAGTGCTAGACTAGCGGGAGGGCCGGTTCACAATGAGCAGTTCTTC
.	TRBV29-1	TRBJ1-5	many	CSVSAGRSNQPQHF	TGCAGCGTCTCCGCCGGCCGGAGCAATCAGCCCCAGCATTTT